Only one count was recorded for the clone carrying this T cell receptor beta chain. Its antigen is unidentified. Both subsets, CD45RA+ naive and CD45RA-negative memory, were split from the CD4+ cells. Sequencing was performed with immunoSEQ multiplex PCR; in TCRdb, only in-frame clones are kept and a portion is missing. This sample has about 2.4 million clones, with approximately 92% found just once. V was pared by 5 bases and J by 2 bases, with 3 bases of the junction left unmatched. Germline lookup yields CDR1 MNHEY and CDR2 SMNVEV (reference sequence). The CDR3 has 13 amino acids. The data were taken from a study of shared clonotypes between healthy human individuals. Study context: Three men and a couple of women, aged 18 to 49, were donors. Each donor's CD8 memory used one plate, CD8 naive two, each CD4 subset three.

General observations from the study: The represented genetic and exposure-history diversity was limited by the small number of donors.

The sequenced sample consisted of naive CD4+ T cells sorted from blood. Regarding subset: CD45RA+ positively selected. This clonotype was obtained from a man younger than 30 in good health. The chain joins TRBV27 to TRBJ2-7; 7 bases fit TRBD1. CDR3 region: CASSKTGTYEQYF. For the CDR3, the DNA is TGTGCCAGCAGTAAGACAGGGACCTACGAGCAGTACTTC.